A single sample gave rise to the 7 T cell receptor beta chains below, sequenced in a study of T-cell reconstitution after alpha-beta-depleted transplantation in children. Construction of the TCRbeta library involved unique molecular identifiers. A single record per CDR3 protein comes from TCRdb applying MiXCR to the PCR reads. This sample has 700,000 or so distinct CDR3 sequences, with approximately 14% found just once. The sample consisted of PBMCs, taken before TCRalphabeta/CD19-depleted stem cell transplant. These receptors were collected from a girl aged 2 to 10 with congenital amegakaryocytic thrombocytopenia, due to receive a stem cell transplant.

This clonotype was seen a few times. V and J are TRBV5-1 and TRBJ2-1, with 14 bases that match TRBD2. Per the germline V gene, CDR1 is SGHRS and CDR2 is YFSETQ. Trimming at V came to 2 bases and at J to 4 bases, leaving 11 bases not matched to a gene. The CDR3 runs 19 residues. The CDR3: CASSFGLAGGRGKYNEQFF. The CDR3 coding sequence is TGCGCCAGCAGCTTCGGACTAGCGGGAGGCCGAGGAAAGTACAATGAGCAGTTCTTC.

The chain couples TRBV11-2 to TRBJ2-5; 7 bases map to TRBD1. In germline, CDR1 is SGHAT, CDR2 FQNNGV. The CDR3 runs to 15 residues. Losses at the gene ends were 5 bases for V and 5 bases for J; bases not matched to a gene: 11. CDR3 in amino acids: CASSPLLTGQETQYF. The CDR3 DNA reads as TGTGCCAGCAGCCCCCTTTTGACGGGACAGGAGACCCAGTACTTC.

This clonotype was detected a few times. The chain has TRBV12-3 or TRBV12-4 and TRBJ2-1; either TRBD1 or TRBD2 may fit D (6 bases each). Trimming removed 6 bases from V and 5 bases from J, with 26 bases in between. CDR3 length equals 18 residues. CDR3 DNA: TGTGCCAGCAGACGCACCAATCGGGGGCTAGTTGTAAACAATGAGCAGTTCTTC. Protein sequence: CASRRTNRGLVVNNEQFF.

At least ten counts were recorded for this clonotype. The CDR3 bases are TGTGCCAGCACCCCTACCCCTCAGACAGGGGACTATGGCTACACCTTC. Protein: CASTPTPQTGDYGYTF. This chain joins TRBV7-2 and TRBJ1-2, with TRBD1 identical over 8 bases. J lost 3 bases, V lost 7 bases, and 13 bases had no gene match. From germline, CDR1 is SGHTA and CDR2 FQGNSA. This CDR3 is 16 amino acids long.

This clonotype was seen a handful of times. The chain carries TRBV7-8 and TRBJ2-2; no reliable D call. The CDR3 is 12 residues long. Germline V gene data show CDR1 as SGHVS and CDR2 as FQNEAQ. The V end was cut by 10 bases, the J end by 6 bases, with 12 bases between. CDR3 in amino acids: CATDPSSGELFF. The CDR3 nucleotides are TGTGCCACGGACCCGAGTTCCGGGGAGCTGTTTTTT.

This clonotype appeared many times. CDR3 loop: CASSQERLAEMGRNEQFF. CDR3 DNA sequence: TGTGCCAGCAGCCAAGAACGACTAGCGGAGATGGGGAGAAATGAGCAGTTCTTC. The chain uses TRBV4-2 and TRBJ2-1; 9 bases are a match to TRBD2. The germline V gene has CDR1 LGHNA and CDR2 YNFKEQ. The J segment lost 7 bases and the V segment lost 0 bases, leaving 13 bases of the junction unmatched. The CDR3 is made up of 18 amino acids.

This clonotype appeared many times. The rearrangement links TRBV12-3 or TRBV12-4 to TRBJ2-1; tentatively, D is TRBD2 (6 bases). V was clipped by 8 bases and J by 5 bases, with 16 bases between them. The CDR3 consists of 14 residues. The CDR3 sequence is CASRRSEGHNEQFF. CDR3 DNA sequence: TGTGCCAGCCGACGGTCGGAGGGGCACAATGAGCAGTTCTTC.